This T cell receptor beta chain is drawn from a study of cytomegalovirus exposure and HLA in healthy donors (dated by TCRdb to 2017 to 2019). Some background on the complete study: An earlier analysis of 550 to 700 of the donors reported about 250 Gb of sequence data and 117 million unique TCR beta sequences from 150 million to 200 million T cells. An early release covering roughly 600 HLA-typed donors comprised roughly 300 gigabases of sequencing data and roughly 85 million unique TCR sequences. Among the roughly 400 genotyped donors, 81% belonged to the genetic ancestry cluster associated with self-reported Caucasian donors. The aim of the study was to test whether cataloging public T cell receptors could identify signatures of past pathogen exposure. Using immunosequencing, the study profiled T cell repertoires from approximately 700 subjects and related those repertoires to cytomegalovirus serostatus. Besides the first cohort of 550 to 750 subjects, a separate validation cohort made up of roughly 130 different subjects was used. To predict cytomegalovirus infection status, the study brought together high-throughput TCR immunosequencing, statistical association of individual TCRs with disease status, and machine learning. A later analysis re-analyzed previously published TCR beta repertoires from approximately 700 donors and added high-resolution HLA genotyping to study TCR occurrence patterns. The later analysis used no new phenotypic data to find candidate immune exposures, relying instead on TCR beta sequences and their occurrence across donors. To decide whether each TCR beta V gene segment behaved as functional or pseudogenic, an earlier analysis of some 600 of the donors relied on high-throughput TCR beta sequencing. Donor age, sex, ethnicity and CMV serostatus were compiled alongside the repertoire data. A later genetic analysis took genome-wide SNP genotypes for about 65% of the 666 donors and used that subset as a discovery cohort. All discovery cohort repertoires had been generated on a single sequencing platform. HLA typing covered class I and class II loci at four-digit resolution. Typing coverage differed by locus: A, B, C, DRB1 and DQB1 were typed in roughly 620-640 donors, DQA1 in about 500, DPA1 in approximately 600, and DPB1 in approximately 450. Four to six DR-DQ haplotypes were handled as single units for association and clustering, since linkage in the cohort was strong. Across around 400 genotyped donors of the cohort, an average of roughly 250,000 unique TCR beta nucleotide sequences per donor were sequenced, and roughly a sixth of those sequences were non-productive. General findings and caveats noted by the study authors: According to a later analysis, TCR association rates differed among HLA loci, with DRB1 alleles showing the most associated TCRs and HLA-C alleles showing the fewest. A later analysis found that HLA-associated TCR beta chains were more clonally expanded and had lower generation probabilities than equally common non-associated chains. A further reported finding was that TCR beta sequences accurately predicted the HLA-A and HLA-B alleles for most subjects in the first cohort. The only immune exposure information available for the cohort was CMV serostatus. Assigning TCR associations to individual alleles was difficult when HLA alleles, especially DR and DQ, strongly co-occurred. In both the original and validation cohorts, the classifier was reported to diagnose cytomegalovirus status with high specificity and sensitivity. In the study, around 150 TCR beta chains were listed as associated with cytomegalovirus. While some public TCRs were present in many individuals, most TCR sequences turned up only very rarely across donors. An earlier analysis of approximately 530 of the donors showed that most TCR beta V segments appeared in productive rearrangements either about 87% or about 30% of the time, which broadly matched IMGT annotations. A later genetic analysis associated a missense DCLRE1C variant with V-gene and J-gene trimming of TCR beta chains, and an independent cohort replicated the association. This cohort had only TCR beta chains sequenced, and the lack of alpha or paired-chain data limited which features could be detected. In a later analysis, most CMV-associated TCR beta chains were found to appear HLA-restricted, with HLA associations seemingly driven largely by CMV exposure. In a later genetic analysis, fewer N-insertions in productive TCRs were reported among donors in an Asian-associated ancestry cluster than the 666-donor mean. According to a later analysis, parvovirus B19, influenza, CMV and Epstein-Barr virus appeared linked to several top co-occurrence clusters. The 87-base-pair reads could not distinguish some IMGT-functional V segments, including TRBV6-2 and TRBV6-3, so those segments were excluded. Linkage disequilibrium might explain the correlated functional status among segregating V segments, but an unknown experimental factor could not be ruled out. The sequencing pipeline was judged likely to have produced a cluster of highly shared sequence variants as a technical artifact. Because counts were too low, about 18 rarely observed V segments, including chromosome 9 orphons, were left out of the earlier analysis of roughly 600 of the donors. Because some donors lacked HLA typing at each locus, the association tests relied only on the typed subset. The authors suggested that the approach could potentially be extended to other disease states and immunological phenotypes. In a later analysis, more than 15,000 TCR beta sequences were associated with specific HLA alleles at a false discovery rate of 0.05. In vitro tests confirmed that a few of the cytomegalovirus-associated TCR beta chains recognize cytomegalovirus antigens. Roughly uniform sequencing depth across donors was assumed in presence/absence analyses, although this assumption may not hold.

The cohort comprised fewer than 750 healthy bone marrow donors. At the time of sampling, all cohort members were nominally healthy, though unrecorded immune exposures were likely present. The donor was CMV seronegative and was included in the group of over 300 seronegative cohort members. Each donor provided a peripheral blood sample, and peripheral blood mononuclear cells were used for TCR beta sequencing. Genomic DNA was extracted from the blood cell samples with the Qiagen DNeasy Blood Extraction Kit. Libraries were built with the immunoSEQ multiplex PCR assay. For the multiplex PCR, a mixture combining 60 forward primers for TCR Vbeta segments and 13 reverse primers for TCR Jbeta segments was used. The CDR3 region of rearranged TCR beta genes was amplified from genomic DNA by a multiplex PCR assay. The amplified TCR beta libraries were sequenced on the Illumina HiSeq System as 87-base-pair reads. Turning to the authors' computational methods: A later analysis counted about 76 million unique TCR beta chains across the 666 repertoires, and 9 million to 14 million of these chains were shared by at least two donors. Raw reads were error-corrected and collapsed into unique sequences with a nearest-neighbor algorithm that merged closely related sequences to remove PCR and sequencing errors. V, D and J gene segments were assigned by aligning CDR3 sequences to IMGT reference sequences. For a sequence to be retained, at least a six-nucleotide match to both a V gene segment and a J gene segment was required. A rearrangement counted as productive if the CDR3 had no stop codons and remained in frame with V and J, and every other rearrangement counted as non-productive. CDR3 was defined by IMGT convention, running from the second conserved V-encoded cysteine to the conserved J-encoded phenylalanine. The earlier analysis of about 590 of the donors excluded sequences that lacked an unambiguous match to a single V gene segment. An earlier analysis of under 750 of the donors called V segments functional above 56.7% productive rearrangements and segregating when the between-donor standard deviation exceeded 5%. A statistical classification framework was built to diagnose cytomegalovirus status from the catalog of TCR beta chain sequences. V and J gene assignment, in a later analysis, came from comparing TCR nucleotide sequences with IMGT/GENE-DB human TR gene sequences. A later analysis assigned CDR3 sequences and most-parsimonious VDJ recombination scenarios with the TCRdist pipeline. In a later analysis, each TCR beta chain was defined by its CDR3 amino acid sequence together with its V-gene family, and reads without a unique V-gene family were excluded. In a later analysis, several hundred highly shared, low-generation-probability nucleotide sequences were removed to address suspected cross-contamination and a sequencing artifact. For each public chain, a later analysis derived a clonal expansion index from normalized ranks of inferred template counts within each repertoire. A later analysis computed generation probabilities with a VDJ recombination model fitted to out-of-frame rearrangements, and checked the results against IGoR. In a later analysis, TCR-TCR, TCR-HLA and TCR-CMV co-occurrence was scored with hypergeometric tests, and a repertoire-size bias correction was applied to TCR pairs. False discovery rates were estimated in a later analysis by permuting HLA or CMV assignments 20 times. In a later analysis, co-occurring TCRs were grouped using DBSCAN, and TCRdist sequence similarity was added for clustering within HLA-allele-positive subsets. Repertoires with fewer than 30,000 or more than 120,000 public chains were left out of co-occurrence clustering, as were about five repertoires with anomalous nucleotide sharing. TCRdb mirrors the immuneACCESS table, restricted to in-frame sequences. Some clones are absent from its copies; in checked studies, under half trace to an unresolved V gene, and the reason for the others is unknown. For V, J and clone size, that table is used; D and trimming come from the DNA. This sample lists about 140,000 clones; approximately 82% were detected once. The top ten hold around 3.4% of the sample.

The V and J ends are trimmed by 7 bases and 3 bases, leaving 19 bases between them. Looking up the germline V gene (reference sequence) yields CDR1 MNHEY and CDR2 SMNVEV. The CDR3 measures 15 amino acids from cysteine to phenylalanine. The CDR3 DNA has 45 bases and is translated from base 1. Remarks on this clone: The antigen this receptor binds is unknown. No base quality values were provided; no much bigger clone lies one nucleotide off.

The chain is encoded by TRBV27 joined to TRBJ2-7, and TRBD1 may be the D gene, going by 6 matching bases. The sequenced material came from PBMCs. The origin of this receptor is a man between 40 and 49 years old in good health and CMV-seronegative. The nucleotides are TGTGCCAGCATCCCCTCAGGGGTCGGAATCTACGAGCAGTACTTC. This gives the protein CASIPSGVGIYEQYF.